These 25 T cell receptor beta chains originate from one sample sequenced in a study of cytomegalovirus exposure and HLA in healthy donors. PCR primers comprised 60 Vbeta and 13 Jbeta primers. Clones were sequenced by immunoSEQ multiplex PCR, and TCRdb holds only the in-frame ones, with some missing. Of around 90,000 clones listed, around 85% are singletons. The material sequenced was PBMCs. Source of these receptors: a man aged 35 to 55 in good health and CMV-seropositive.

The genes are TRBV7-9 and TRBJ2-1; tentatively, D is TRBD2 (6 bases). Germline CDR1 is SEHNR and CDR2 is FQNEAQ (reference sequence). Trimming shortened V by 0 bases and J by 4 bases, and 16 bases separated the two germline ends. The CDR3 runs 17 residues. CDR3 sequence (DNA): TGTGCCAGCAGCTTAGCGGAGGACTATGGATTTTACAATGAGCAGTTCTTC. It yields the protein CASSLAEDYGFYNEQFF.

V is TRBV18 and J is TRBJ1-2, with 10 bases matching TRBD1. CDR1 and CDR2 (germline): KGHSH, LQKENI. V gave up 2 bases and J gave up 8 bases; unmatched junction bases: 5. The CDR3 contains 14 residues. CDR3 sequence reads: CASSPATGGGGYTF. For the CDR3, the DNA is TGTGCCAGCTCACCAGCGACAGGGGGCGGAGGCTACACCTTC.

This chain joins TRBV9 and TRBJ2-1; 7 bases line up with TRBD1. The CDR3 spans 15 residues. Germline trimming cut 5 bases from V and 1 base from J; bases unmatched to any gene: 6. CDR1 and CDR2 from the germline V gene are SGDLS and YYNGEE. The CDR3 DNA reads TGTGCCAGCAGTCGCCGGGACAGATCCTACAATGAGCAGTTCTTC. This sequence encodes CASSRRDRSYNEQFF.

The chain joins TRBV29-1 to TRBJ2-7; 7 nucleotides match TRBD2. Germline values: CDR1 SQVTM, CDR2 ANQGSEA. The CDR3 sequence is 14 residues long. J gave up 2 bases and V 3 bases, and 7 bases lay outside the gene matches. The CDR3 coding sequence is TGCAGCGTTGAGCGACTAGCAGAGACCTACGAGCAGTACTTC. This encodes CSVERLAETYEQYF.

The CDR3 DNA is TGTGCCAGCAAGAGAGGGACACTGGGCTACGACGAGCAGTACTTC. Protein sequence: CASKRGTLGYDEQYF. This chain connects TRBV28 to TRBJ2-7; TRBD1 is a possible D gene (6 bases). Germline V gives CDR1 MDHEN, CDR2 SYDVKM. The CDR3 covers 15 residues. With 7 bases removed from V and 5 bases from J, the gap between germline ends came to 21 bases.

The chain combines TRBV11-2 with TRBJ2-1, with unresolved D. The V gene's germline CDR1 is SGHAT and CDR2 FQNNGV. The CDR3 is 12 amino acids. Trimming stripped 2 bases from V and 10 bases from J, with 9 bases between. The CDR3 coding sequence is TGTGCCAGCAGCTTATTAGAATTAGAGCAGTTCTTC. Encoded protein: CASSLLELEQFF. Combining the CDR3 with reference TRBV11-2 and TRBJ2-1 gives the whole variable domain EAGVAQSPRYKIIEKRQSVAFWCNPISGHATLYWYQQILGQGPKLLIQFQNNGVVDDSQLPKDRFSAERLKGVDSTLKIQPAKLEDSAVYLCASSLLELEQFFGPGTRLTVL.

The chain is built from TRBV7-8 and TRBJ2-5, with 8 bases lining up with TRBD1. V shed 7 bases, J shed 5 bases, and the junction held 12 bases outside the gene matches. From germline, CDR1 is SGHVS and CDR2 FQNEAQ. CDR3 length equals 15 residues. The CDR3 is CASTLGAGGRETQYF. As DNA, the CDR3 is TGTGCCAGCACCCTAGGGGCAGGGGGCAGGGAGACCCAGTACTTC.

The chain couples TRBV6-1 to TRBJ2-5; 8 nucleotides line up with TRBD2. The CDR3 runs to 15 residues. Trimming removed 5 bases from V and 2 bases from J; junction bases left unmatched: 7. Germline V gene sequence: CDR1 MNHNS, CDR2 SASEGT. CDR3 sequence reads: CASSLSGGIQETQYF. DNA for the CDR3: TGTGCCAGCAGTCTCAGCGGGGGTATACAAGAGACCCAGTACTTC.

CDR3 protein: CASKWKQGGTEAFF. The DNA of the CDR3 is TGTGCCAGCAAGTGGAAGCAGGGTGGAACTGAAGCTTTCTTT. This chain uses TRBV6-1 with TRBJ1-1, with a possible D match to TRBD1 (5 bases). Trimming cost V 7 bases and J 5 bases, with 17 bases left between them. The CDR3 sequence is 14 residues long. CDR1 and CDR2 from the germline V gene are MNHNS and SASEGT.

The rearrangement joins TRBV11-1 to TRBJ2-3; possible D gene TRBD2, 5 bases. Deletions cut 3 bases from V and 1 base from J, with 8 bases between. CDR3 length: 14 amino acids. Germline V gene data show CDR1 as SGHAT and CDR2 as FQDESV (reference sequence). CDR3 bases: TGTGCCAGCAGCTTTCTTAGCGGCACAGATACGCAGTATTTT. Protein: CASSFLSGTDTQYF.

CDR3: CASSGIQGALYNEQFF. CDR3 DNA: TGTGCCAGCAGTGGGATACAGGGGGCCCTATACAATGAGCAGTTCTTC. The genes are TRBV25-1 and TRBJ2-1; 9 bases match TRBD1. The germline CDR1 and CDR2 sequences are MGHDK and SYGVNS. Trimming took 4 bases from V and 4 from J; bases not matched to a gene: 8. CDR3 length equals 16 residues.

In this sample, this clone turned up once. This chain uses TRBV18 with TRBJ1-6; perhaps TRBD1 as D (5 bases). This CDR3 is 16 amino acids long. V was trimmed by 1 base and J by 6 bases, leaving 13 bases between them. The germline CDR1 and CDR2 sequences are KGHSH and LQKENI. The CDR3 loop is CASSPQAGSVNSPLHF. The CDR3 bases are TGTGCCAGCTCACCACAGGCAGGGTCGGTTAATTCACCCCTCCACTTT.

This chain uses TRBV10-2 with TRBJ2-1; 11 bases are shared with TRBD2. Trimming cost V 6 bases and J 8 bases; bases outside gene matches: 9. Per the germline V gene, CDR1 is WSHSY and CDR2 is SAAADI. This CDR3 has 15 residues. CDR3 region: CASRDRSGRVDEQFF. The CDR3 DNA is TGCGCCAGCAGGGACCGTAGCGGGAGGGTCGATGAGCAGTTCTTC.

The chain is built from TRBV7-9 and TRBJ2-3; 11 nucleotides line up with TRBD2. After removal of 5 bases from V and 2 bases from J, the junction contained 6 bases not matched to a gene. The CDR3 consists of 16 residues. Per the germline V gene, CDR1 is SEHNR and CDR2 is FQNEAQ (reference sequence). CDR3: CASSTASGRFTDTQYF. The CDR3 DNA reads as TGTGCCAGCAGCACTGCTAGCGGGAGGTTCACAGATACGCAGTATTTT.

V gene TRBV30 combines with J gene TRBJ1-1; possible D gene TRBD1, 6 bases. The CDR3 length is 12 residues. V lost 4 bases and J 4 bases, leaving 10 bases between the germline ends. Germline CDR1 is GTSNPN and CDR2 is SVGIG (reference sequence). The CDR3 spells CAWTGDVTEAFF. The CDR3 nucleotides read TGTGCCTGGACAGGGGATGTCACTGAAGCTTTCTTT.

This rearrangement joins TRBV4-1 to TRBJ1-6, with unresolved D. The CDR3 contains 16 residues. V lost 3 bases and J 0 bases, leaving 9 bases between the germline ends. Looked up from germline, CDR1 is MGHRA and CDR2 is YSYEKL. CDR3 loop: CASSHITSSYNSPLHF. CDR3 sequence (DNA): TGCGCCAGCAGCCATATCACCAGCTCCTATAATTCACCCCTCCACTTT.

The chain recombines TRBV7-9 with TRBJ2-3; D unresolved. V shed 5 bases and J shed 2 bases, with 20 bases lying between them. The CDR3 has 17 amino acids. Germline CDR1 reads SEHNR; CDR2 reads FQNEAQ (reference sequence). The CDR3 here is CASSAPPTGSHTDTQYF. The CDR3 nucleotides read TGTGCCAGCAGCGCCCCCCCGACGGGTAGCCACACAGATACGCAGTATTTT.

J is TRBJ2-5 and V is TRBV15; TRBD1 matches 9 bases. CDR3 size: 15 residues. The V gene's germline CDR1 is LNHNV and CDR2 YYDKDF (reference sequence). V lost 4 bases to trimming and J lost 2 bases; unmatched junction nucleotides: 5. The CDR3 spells CATSTEGQGQETQYF. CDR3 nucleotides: TGTGCCACCAGCACCGAGGGACAGGGACAAGAGACCCAGTACTTC.

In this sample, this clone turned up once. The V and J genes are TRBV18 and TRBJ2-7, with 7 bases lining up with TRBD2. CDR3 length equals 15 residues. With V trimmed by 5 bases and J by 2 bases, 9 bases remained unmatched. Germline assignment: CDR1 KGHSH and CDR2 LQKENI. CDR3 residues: CASSNPGGGTYEQYF. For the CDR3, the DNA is TGTGCCAGCTCAAACCCGGGGGGAGGAACCTACGAGCAGTACTTC.

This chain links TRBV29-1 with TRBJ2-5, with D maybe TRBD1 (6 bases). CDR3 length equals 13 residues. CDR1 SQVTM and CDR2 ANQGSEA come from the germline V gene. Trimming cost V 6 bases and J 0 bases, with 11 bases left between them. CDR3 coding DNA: TGCAGCGTGGATACAGGGTACCAAGAGACCCAGTACTTC. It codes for CSVDTGYQETQYF.

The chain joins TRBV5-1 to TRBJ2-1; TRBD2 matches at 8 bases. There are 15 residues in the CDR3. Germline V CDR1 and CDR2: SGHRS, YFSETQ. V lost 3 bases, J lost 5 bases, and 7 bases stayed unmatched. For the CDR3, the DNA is TGCGCCAGCAGCTCACAGACTAGCGCTAACAATGAGCAGTTCTTC. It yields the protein CASSSQTSANNEQFF.

CDR3 nucleotide sequence: TGTGCCAGCAGCCCCCGGACTGGCGGCGCTAATGAGCAGTTCTTC. This codes for CASSPRTGGANEQFF. V usage is TRBV7-2 and J usage is TRBJ2-1; a weak D match, TRBD2 (5 bases). Trimming removed 5 bases from V and 7 bases from J, with 18 bases in between. Germline CDR1 is SGHTA and CDR2 is FQGNSA. The CDR3 runs to 15 residues.

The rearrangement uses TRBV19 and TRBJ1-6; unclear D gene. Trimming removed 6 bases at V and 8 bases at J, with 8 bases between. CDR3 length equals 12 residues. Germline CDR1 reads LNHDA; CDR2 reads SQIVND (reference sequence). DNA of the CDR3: TGTGCCAGTAGGAGGCCGGATTCACCCCTCCACTTT. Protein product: CASRRPDSPLHF.

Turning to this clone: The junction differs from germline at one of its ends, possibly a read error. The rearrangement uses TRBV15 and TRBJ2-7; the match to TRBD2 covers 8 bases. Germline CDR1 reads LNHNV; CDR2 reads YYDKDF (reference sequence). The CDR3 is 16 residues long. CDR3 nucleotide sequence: TGTGCCGCCAGCATGGTAGCGGGATTAGGAGGTTACGAGCAGTACTTC. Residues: CAASMVAGLGGYEQYF.

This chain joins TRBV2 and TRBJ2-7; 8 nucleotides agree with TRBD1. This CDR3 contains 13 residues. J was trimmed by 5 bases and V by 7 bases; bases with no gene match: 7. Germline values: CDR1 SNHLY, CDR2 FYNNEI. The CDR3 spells CASKDRVMDEQYF. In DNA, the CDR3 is TGTGCCAGCAAGGACAGGGTGATGGACGAGCAGTACTTC.